This T cell receptor (beta chain) originates from a study of cytomegalovirus exposure and HLA in healthy donors. PCR used 60 Vbeta primers and 13 Jbeta primers. Per the original methods: Later, an analysis found 65 million to 85 million unique TCR beta chains, and around 12 million of these were shared. Generated by immunoSEQ multiplex PCR, the TCRdb table keeps only in-frame clones and is missing some. V and J calls and clone size are copied from that table; D and trimming were computed from the DNA. Of some 120,000 clones detected, over 75% appear once; the ten largest clones hold approximately 3.7%. The CDR3 runs to 13 residues. CDR1 and CDR2 (germline): MNHEY, SVGAGI. With 6 bases removed from V and 2 bases from J, the gap between germline ends came to 11 bases.

The rearrangement links TRBV6-5 to TRBJ2-7; weak D call: TRBD1 (6 bases). Input material: PBMCs. This TCR was recovered from a human donor in good health. The DNA for the CDR3 is TGTGCCAGCAGCGCCGGACAGACCTACGAGCAGTACTTC. It yields the protein CASSAGQTYEQYF.